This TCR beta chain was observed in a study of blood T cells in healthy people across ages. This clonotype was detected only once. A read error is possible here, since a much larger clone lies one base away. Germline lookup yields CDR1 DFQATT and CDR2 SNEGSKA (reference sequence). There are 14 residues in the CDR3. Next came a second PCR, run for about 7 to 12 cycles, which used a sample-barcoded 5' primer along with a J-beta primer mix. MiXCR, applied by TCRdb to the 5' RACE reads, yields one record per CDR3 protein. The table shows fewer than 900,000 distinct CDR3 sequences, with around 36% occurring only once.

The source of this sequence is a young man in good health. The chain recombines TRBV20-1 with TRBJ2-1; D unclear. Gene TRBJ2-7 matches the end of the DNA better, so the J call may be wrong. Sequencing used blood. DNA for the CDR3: TGCAGTGCTAGAGTTACGGATTCGTACAATGAGCAGTACTTC. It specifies CSARVTDSYNEQYF.